This TCR beta chain comes out of a study of cytomegalovirus exposure and HLA in healthy donors. Overall study context: Researchers found that approximately 77% of about 400 genotyped donors fell within the Caucasian-associated ancestry cluster. Study observations and caveats: Through in vitro validation, three CMV-associated chains were shown to be specific for CMV antigens.

A note on this clone: What it recognizes is unknown.

13 Jbeta primers and 60 Vbeta primers were used for the PCR. TCRdb's table, derived via immunoSEQ multiplex PCR, lists solely in-frame clones and lacks some. The sample yields about 200,000 clones, approximately 86% seen once. The donors gave bone marrow, and they were healthy. V lost 6 bases, J lost 6 bases, and 6 bases stayed unmatched. Germline CDR1 SNHLY, CDR2 FYNNEI. CDR3 size: 14 residues. This TCR came from a woman younger than 45 in good health and CMV-seronegative. Sequenced material: PBMCs. The chain joins TRBV2 to TRBJ1-5; 9 nucleotides agree with TRBD1. The CDR3 spells CASRQGAEGQPQHF. The CDR3 bases are TGTGCCAGCAGACAGGGGGCGGAAGGTCAGCCCCAGCATTTT.